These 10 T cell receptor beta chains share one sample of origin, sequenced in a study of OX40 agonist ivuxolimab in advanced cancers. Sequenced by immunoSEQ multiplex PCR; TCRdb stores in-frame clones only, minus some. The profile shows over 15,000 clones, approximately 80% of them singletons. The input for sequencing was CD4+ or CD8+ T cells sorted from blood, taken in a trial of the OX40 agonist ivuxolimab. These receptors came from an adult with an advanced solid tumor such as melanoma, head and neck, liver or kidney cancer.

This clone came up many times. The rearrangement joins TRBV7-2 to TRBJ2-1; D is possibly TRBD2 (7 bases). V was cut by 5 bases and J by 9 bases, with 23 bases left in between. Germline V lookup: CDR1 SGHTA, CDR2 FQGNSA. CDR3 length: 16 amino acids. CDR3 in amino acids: CASSPNPAGAGVEQFF. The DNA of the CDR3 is TGTGCCAGCAGCCCCAACCCCGCGGGGGCGGGGGTTGAGCAGTTCTTC.

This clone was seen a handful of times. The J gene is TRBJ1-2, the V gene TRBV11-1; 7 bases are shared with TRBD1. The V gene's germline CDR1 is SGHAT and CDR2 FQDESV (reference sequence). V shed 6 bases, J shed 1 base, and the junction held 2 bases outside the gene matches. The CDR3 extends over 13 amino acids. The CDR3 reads CASSRQGNYGYTF. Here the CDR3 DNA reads TGTGCCAGCAGTCGACAGGGTAACTATGGCTACACCTTC. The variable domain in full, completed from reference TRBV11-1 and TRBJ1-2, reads EAEVAQSPRYKITEKSQAVAFWCDPISGHATLYWYRQILGQGPELLVQFQDESVVDDSQLPKDRFSAERLKGVDSTLKIQPAELGDSAMYLCASSRQGNYGYTFGSGTRLTVV.

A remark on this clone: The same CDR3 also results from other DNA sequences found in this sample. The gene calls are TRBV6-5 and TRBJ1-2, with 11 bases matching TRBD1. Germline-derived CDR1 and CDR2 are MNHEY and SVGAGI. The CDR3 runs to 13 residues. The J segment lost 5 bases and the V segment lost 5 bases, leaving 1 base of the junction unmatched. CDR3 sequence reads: CASSGTGGYGYTF. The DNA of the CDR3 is TGTGCCAGCAGTGGGACAGGGGGTTATGGCTACACCTTC.

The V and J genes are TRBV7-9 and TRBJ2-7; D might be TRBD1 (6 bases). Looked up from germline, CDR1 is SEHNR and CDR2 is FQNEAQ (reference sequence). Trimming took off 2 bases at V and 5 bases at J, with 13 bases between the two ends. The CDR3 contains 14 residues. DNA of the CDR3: TGTGCCAGCAGCTTACTGCCTAAGGGGGACGAGCAGTACTTC. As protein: CASSLLPKGDEQYF. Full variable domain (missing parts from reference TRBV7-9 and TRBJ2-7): DTGVSQNPRHKITKRGQNVTFRCDPISEHNRLYWYRQTLGQGPEFLTYFQNEAQLEKSRLLSDRFSAERPKGSFSTLEIQRTEQGDSAMYLCASSLLPKGDEQYFGPGTRLTVT.

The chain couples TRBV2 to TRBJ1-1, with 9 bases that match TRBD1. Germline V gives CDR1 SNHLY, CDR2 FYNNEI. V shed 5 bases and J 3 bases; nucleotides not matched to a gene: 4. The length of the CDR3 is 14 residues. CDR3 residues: CASSSGQGDTEAFF. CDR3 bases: TGTGCCAGCAGTTCGGGACAGGGCGACACTGAAGCTTTCTTT.

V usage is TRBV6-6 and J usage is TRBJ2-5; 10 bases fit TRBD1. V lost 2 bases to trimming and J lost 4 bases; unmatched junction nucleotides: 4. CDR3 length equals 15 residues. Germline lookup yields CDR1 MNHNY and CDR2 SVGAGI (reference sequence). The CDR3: CASSYPGTGVETQYF. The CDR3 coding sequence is TGTGCCAGCAGTTACCCCGGGACAGGGGTAGAGACCCAGTACTTC.

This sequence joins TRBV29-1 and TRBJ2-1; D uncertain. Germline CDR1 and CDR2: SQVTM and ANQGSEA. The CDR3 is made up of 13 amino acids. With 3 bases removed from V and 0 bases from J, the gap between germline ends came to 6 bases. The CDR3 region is CSVDVRSYNEQFF. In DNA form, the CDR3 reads TGCAGCGTTGACGTCCGCTCCTACAATGAGCAGTTCTTC.

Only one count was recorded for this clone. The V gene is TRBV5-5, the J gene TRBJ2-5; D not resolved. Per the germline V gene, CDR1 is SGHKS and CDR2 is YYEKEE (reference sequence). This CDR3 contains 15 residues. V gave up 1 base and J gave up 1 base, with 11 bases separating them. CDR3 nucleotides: TGTGCCAGCAGCTTGTTTACGAACTTCCAAGAGACCCAGTACTTC. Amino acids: CASSLFTNFQETQYF. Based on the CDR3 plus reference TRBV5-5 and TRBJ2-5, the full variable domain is DAGVTQSPTHLIKTRGQQVTLRCSPISGHKSVSWYQQVLGQGPQFIFQYYEKEERGRGNFPDRFSARQFPNYSSELNVNALLLGDSALYLCASSLFTNFQETQYFGPGTRLLVL.

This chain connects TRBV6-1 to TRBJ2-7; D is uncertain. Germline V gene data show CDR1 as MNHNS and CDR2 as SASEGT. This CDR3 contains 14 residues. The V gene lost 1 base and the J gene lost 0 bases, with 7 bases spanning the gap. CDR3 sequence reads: CASSEGASSYEQYF. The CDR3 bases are TGTGCCAGCAGTGAAGGGGCCAGCTCCTACGAGCAGTACTTC.

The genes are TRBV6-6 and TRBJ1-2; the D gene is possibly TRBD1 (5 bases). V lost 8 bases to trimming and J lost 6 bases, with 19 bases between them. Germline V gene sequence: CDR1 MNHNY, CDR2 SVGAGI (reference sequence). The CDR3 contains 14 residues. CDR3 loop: CASVDYSQGDGYTF. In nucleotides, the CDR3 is TGTGCCAGCGTAGACTACAGCCAGGGCGATGGCTACACCTTC.